This record covers a single TCR beta chain. Its antigen is currently unknown. The sample is drawn from a study of shared clonotypes between healthy human individuals. Study-wide results and caveats: The sampled material consisted only of blood, and tissue repertoires are likely to differ.

Using immunoSEQ multiplex PCR, the repertoire was profiled, and TCRdb retains in-frame clones only, with some absent. The sample contains 2,500,000 or so clones, approximately 93% of which appear only once. Germline loops: CDR1 MNHEY, CDR2 SMNVEV (reference sequence). V was pared by 5 bases and J by 0 bases, with 14 bases between. This CDR3 region has 16 residues. The source material was naive CD4+ T cells from PBMCs. This sample's subset: CD45RA+ positively selected. The rearrangement links TRBV27 to TRBJ2-1; D is perhaps TRBD2 (5 bases). The receptor was derived from a man between 18 and 29 years old in good health. Some clones in this sample may be carry-over from other donors' samples. The CDR3 sequence: CASSALAKYSYNEQFF. The CDR3 DNA reads TGTGCCAGCAGTGCGTTAGCGAAGTACTCCTACAATGAGCAGTTCTTC.